Listed below are T cell receptor beta chains from one sample, sequenced in a study of blood T cell repertoires in COVID-19. Assay used: immunoSEQ multiplex PCR; TCRdb lists only in-frame clones, some missing. The sample shows 250,000 to 400,000 clones, 87% of them seen only once. The sample was PBMCs or T cells enriched from blood (not recorded which). These receptors originate from a woman under 40 who had recovered from COVID-19. Both conserved end residues are part of each CDR3. D genes are given only for firm matches. A clone size is listed for some rows: how often the clone was seen (once, few, many), or a class if it is expanded.

j_call clone_size d_call v_call cdr3_length cdr3_aa cdr3_nt
TRBJ1-1 once NA TRBV5-4 15 CASSLDRAGHTEAFF TGTGCCAGCAGCTTGGACCGGGCAGGGCACACTGAAGCTTTCTTT
TRBJ1-3 NA NA TRBV2 15 CASRSPGVSGNTIYF TGTGCCAGCAGGTCTCCGGGGGTGTCTGGAAACACCATATATTTT
TRBJ2-2 NA TRBD1 TRBV28 15 CASIRDRGWERELFF TGTGCCAGCATCCGGGACAGGGGTTGGGAACGGGAGCTGTTTTTT
TRBJ1-6 NA NA TRBV6-4 14 CASSGCRVGPPLHF TGTGCCAGCAGTGGCTGCAGGGTAGGTCCACCCCTCCACTTT
TRBJ2-7 NA NA TRBV28 12 CASSSSGNEQYF TGTGCCAGCAGTTCCTCCGGGAACGAGCAGTACTTC
TRBJ1-2 NA NA TRBV24-1 15 CATSDSLGRRDGYTF TGTGCCACCAGTGATTCTCTGGGAAGGAGGGATGGCTACACCTTC
TRBJ2-7 NA TRBD1 TRBV27 14 CASSFGTGSYEQYF TGTGCCAGCAGTTTTGGGACAGGGTCATACGAGCAGTACTTC
TRBJ2-3 NA NA TRBV11-3 18 CASSLGRVGGLGTDTQYF TGTGCCAGCAGCTTGGGCAGGGTGGGAGGTTTAGGCACAGATACGCAGTATTTT
TRBJ1-2 few NA TRBV5-4 14 CASTSPQGGYGYTF TGTGCCAGCACCAGCCCCCAGGGAGGGTATGGCTACACCTTC
TRBJ2-3 NA TRBD2 TRBV9 18 CASSATGLAGGYTDTQYF TGTGCCAGCAGCGCCACCGGACTAGCGGGGGGGTACACAGATACGCAGTATTTT
TRBJ2-7 NA TRBD2 TRBV3-1/TRBV3-2 17 CASSRFKGTSGTYEQYF TGTGCCAGCAGCCGCTTTAAGGGGACTAGCGGAACCTACGAGCAGTACTTC
TRBJ1-5 NA NA TRBV2 15 CASKGVSGSNQPQHF TGTGCCAGCAAGGGAGTCTCGGGTAGCAATCAGCCCCAGCATTTT
TRBJ2-3 NA TRBD2 TRBV5-4 16 CASSLVGRVGTDTQYF TGTGCCAGCAGCTTGGTGGGGAGGGTTGGGACAGATACGCAGTATTTT
TRBJ2-2 NA TRBD2 TRBV4-2 17 CASSHPSGEPNTGELFF TGTGCCAGCAGCCACCCCAGCGGGGAGCCGAACACCGGGGAGCTGTTTTTT
TRBJ2-1 NA NA TRBV7-9 12 CASSFLTGEQFF TGTGCCAGCAGCTTCTTAACCGGGGAGCAGTTCTTC
TRBJ2-7 NA TRBD2 TRBV6-5 14 CASNLAGGRYEQYF TGTGCCAGCAACTTAGCGGGGGGACGCTACGAGCAGTACTTC
TRBJ2-3 NA TRBD2 TRBV19 15 CASSSLAGRTDTQYF TGTGCCAGTAGCTCACTAGCGGGCCGGACAGATACGCAGTATTTT
TRBJ1-1 NA NA TRBV6-5 14 CASTGPTRGTEAFF TGTGCAAGCACGGGGCCTACACGGGGGACTGAAGCTTTCTTT
TRBJ2-1 NA TRBD2 TRBV9 16 CASSVAGTSGGAEQFF TGTGCCAGCAGCGTAGCGGGGACTAGCGGGGGGGCTGAGCAGTTCTTC
TRBJ1-1 NA NA TRBV6-5 14 CASSYRRPNTEAFF TGTGCCAGCAGTTACCGGAGACCGAACACTGAAGCTTTCTTT
TRBJ1-6 NA TRBD1 TRBV7-3 13 CASRQGGDSPLHF TGTGCCAGCCGACAGGGCGGTGATTCACCCCTCCACTTT
TRBJ1-2 NA NA TRBV7-9 13 CASSLAGNYGYTF TGTGCCAGCAGCTTGGCCGGGAACTATGGCTACACCTTC
TRBJ1-6 NA TRBD1 TRBV11-2 15 CASSPRTGGHSPLHF TGTGCCAGCAGCCCCAGGACAGGCGGACATTCACCCCTCCACTTT
TRBJ2-5 NA TRBD2 TRBV9 15 CASSVEGSPGGTQYF TGTGCCAGCAGCGTAGAGGGCAGCCCGGGAGGGACCCAGTACTTC
TRBJ1-3 NA NA TRBV10-3 15 CAISESGDSGNTIYF TGTGCCATCAGTGAGTCAGGGGACTCTGGAAACACCATATATTTT
TRBJ2-3 NA TRBD2 TRBV5-6 16 CASSSPTSGGFNTQYF TGTGCCAGCAGCTCGCCGACTAGCGGGGGGTTCAATACGCAGTATTTT
TRBJ1-5 NA TRBD1 TRBV6-2/TRBV6-3 14 CASSPDRGRQPQHF TGTGCCAGCAGTCCCGACAGGGGCAGGCAGCCCCAGCATTTT
TRBJ1-6 NA NA TRBV5-6 16 CASSFLRQLPNSPLHF TGTGCCAGCAGCTTCCTCCGACAGCTCCCTAATTCACCCCTCCACTTT
TRBJ1-6 NA TRBD1 TRBV6-5 14 CASSRDSSNSPLHF TGTGCCAGCAGCCGGGACAGTTCCAATTCACCCCTCCACTTT
TRBJ1-1 NA NA TRBV6-5 15 CASSYSRGGLTEAFF TGTGCCAGCAGTTACTCCCGGGGTGGTTTGACTGAAGCTTTCTTT
TRBJ2-5 once NA TRBV7-2 14 CASSLARSEETQYF TGTGCCAGCAGCTTAGCCAGGTCCGAGGAGACCCAGTACTTC
TRBJ2-7 NA TRBD1 TRBV19 16 CASSIKKGQGAYEQYF TGTGCCAGTAGTATAAAAAAAGGACAGGGGGCCTACGAGCAGTACTTC
TRBJ2-1 NA NA TRBV6-1 15 CASSDLRGQWGEQFF TGTGCCAGCAGTGACCTACGGGGTCAGTGGGGTGAGCAGTTCTTC
TRBJ2-5 NA NA TRBV11-2 15 CASSRGGESQETQYF TGTGCCAGCAGCCGGGGAGGAGAGAGCCAAGAGACCCAGTACTTC
TRBJ2-1 NA TRBD2 TRBV29-1 15 CSVEDYGTKLDEQFF TGCAGCGTTGAAGATTACGGGACTAAGTTGGATGAGCAGTTCTTC
TRBJ2-1 NA TRBD2 TRBV4-1 15 CASRIALAGRNEQFF TGCGCCAGCAGGATCGCTCTAGCGGGCCGAAATGAGCAGTTCTTC
TRBJ2-7 NA TRBD1 TRBV24-1 17 CATIPNPGTALSYEQYF TGTGCCACCATTCCTAACCCGGGGACAGCCCTCTCCTACGAGCAGTACTTC
TRBJ2-1 NA NA TRBV30 14 CAELIGLGYNEQFF TGTGCCGAACTAATTGGGTTGGGCTACAATGAGCAGTTCTTC
TRBJ2-3 NA TRBD1 TRBV5-5 15 CASSVRGYTTDTQYF TGTGCCAGCAGCGTCAGGGGGTACACCACAGATACGCAGTATTTT
TRBJ2-3 NA NA TRBV5-4 16 CASSLPVGLYTDTQYF TGTGCCAGCAGCTTGCCTGTCGGACTTTACACAGATACGCAGTATTTT
TRBJ1-2 NA NA TRBV5-4 13 CASSLAGVNGYTF TGTGCCAGCAGCTTGGCCGGGGTTAATGGCTACACCTTC
TRBJ1-2 NA NA TRBV5-5 15 CASSLGTGFNYGYTF TGTGCCAGCAGCTTGGGTACAGGGTTTAACTATGGCTACACCTTC